The 17 T cell receptor beta chains given below trace back to one sample, sequenced in a study of blood T cell repertoires in COVID-19. Clones were sequenced by immunoSEQ multiplex PCR, and TCRdb holds only the in-frame ones, with some missing. This sample has about 54,000 clones; about nine tenths occur once, and the top ten carry around 8.3%. The specimen sequenced was peripheral blood. Source of these receptors: a woman aged 40 to 50 with active COVID-19.

This clone is categorized as medium-sized (0.01 to 0.1%). The rearrangement links TRBV4-1 to TRBJ1-3, with D perhaps matching TRBD1 (5 bases). The germline V and J ends were trimmed by 1 base and 2 bases, with 12 bases remaining between them. The CDR3 is 16 amino acids. The germline V gene has CDR1 MGHRA and CDR2 YSYEKL. CDR3: CASSQAPAGAGNTIYF. The DNA of the CDR3 is TGCGCCAGCAGCCAAGCACCGGCGGGGGCTGGAAACACCATATATTTT.

The rearrangement links TRBV19 to TRBJ1-2; D remains ambiguous. With 3 bases removed from V and 2 bases from J, the gap between germline ends came to 16 bases. Germline CDR1 LNHDA, CDR2 SQIVND (reference sequence). The CDR3 has 16 residues. This chain's CDR3 is CASSMWAADRNYGYTF. CDR3 nucleotides: TGTGCCAGTAGTATGTGGGCCGCCGATAGAAACTATGGCTACACCTTC.

The V gene is TRBV3-1 (or the pseudogene TRBV3-2), the J gene TRBJ1-2; 9 bases line up with TRBD1. Germline CDR1 reads LGHDT; CDR2 reads YNNKEL (reference sequence). J lost 1 base, V lost 2 bases, and 14 bases had no gene match. This CDR3 comprises 19 residues. CDR3 amino acids: CASSQRNRGRRCLNYGYTF. In DNA, the CDR3 is TGTGCCAGCAGCCAAAGAAACAGGGGGCGACGCTGCCTTAACTATGGCTACACCTTC.

CDR3 protein: CASTNPRRATEAFF. For the CDR3, the DNA is TGTGCCAGTACCAATCCGCGCAGGGCTACTGAAGCTTTCTTT. This chain uses TRBV19 with TRBJ1-1, with D possibly TRBD1 on 5 matching bases. V was clipped by 7 bases and J by 5 bases, with 17 bases between them. Per germline, CDR1 LNHDA and CDR2 SQIVND (reference sequence). The CDR3 totals 14 residues. Full variable domain (remainder filled in from reference TRBV19 and TRBJ1-1): DGGITQSPKYLFRKEGQNVTLSCEQNLNHDAMYWYRQDPGQGLRLIYYSQIVNDFQKGDIAEGYSVSREKKESFPLTVTSAQKNPTAFYLCASTNPRRATEAFFGQGTRLTVV.

The rearrangement links TRBV11-3 to TRBJ2-5, with D possibly matching TRBD2 (5 bases). Trimming removed 4 bases at V and 3 bases at J, with 12 bases between. Germline CDR1 is SGHNT and CDR2 is YENEEA. This CDR3 has 14 residues. DNA of the CDR3: TGTGCCAGCAGCTCGCGATTCGGGGAAGAGACCCAGTACTTC. This gives the protein CASSSRFGEETQYF. The full variable domain, in which reference TRBV11-3 and TRBJ2-5 provide the parts outside the CDR3, is EAGVVQSPRYKIIEKKQPVAFWCNPISGHNTLYWYLQNLGQGPELLIRYENEEAVDDSQLPKDRFSAERLKGVDSTLKIQPAELGDSAVYLCASSSRFGEETQYFGPGTRLLVL.

This CDR3 reads CASTNPGTQGYTF. The CDR3 nucleotides are TGTGCCAGCACAAACCCGGGTACCCAGGGCTACACCTTC. The chain recombines TRBV7-2 with TRBJ1-2, with D uncertain. Germline V gives CDR1 SGHTA, CDR2 FQGNSA. V was trimmed by 7 bases and J by 8 bases, leaving 17 bases between them. The CDR3 has 13 residues. Based on the CDR3 plus reference TRBV7-2 and TRBJ1-2, the full variable domain is GAGVSQSPSNKVTEKGKDVELRCDPISGHTALYWYRQSLGQGLEFLIYFQGNSAPDKSGLPSDRFSAERTGGSVSTLTIQRTQQEDSAVYLCASTNPGTQGYTFGSGTRLTVV.

The chain employs TRBV6-5 and TRBJ1-4, with D unclear. V lost 6 bases and J 8 bases, leaving 16 bases between the germline ends. This CDR3 spans 14 amino acids. Germline loops: CDR1 MNHEY, CDR2 SVGAGI. The CDR3 region is CASRDLGSWEKLFF. In nucleotides, the CDR3 is TGTGCCAGCAGGGACTTAGGTTCTTGGGAAAAACTGTTTTTT.

The chain is built from TRBV6-5 and TRBJ2-7; tentatively, D is TRBD2 (6 bases). CDR3 length: 14 amino acids. The ends were cut back, 0 bases at V and 3 bases at J, with 9 bases in the middle. In germline, CDR1 is MNHEY, CDR2 SVGAGI. DNA of the CDR3: TGTGCCAGCAGTTACTCGGGCGGGGACTACGAGCAGTACTTC. Translated: CASSYSGGDYEQYF.

The chain joins TRBV7-2 to TRBJ2-7; D is unclear. CDR1 and CDR2 (germline): SGHTA, FQGNSA. Trimming stripped 2 bases from V and 2 bases from J, with 10 bases between. This CDR3 spans 14 amino acids. CDR3 amino acids: CASSLSPGTYEQYF. For the CDR3, the DNA is TGTGCCAGCAGCTTATCTCCAGGTACCTACGAGCAGTACTTC.

This rearrangement joins TRBV7-9 to TRBJ2-7; 14 positions agree with TRBD2. V was clipped by 5 bases and J by 0 bases; unmatched bases: 9. The CDR3 has 18 residues. The V gene's germline CDR1 is SEHNR and CDR2 FQNEAQ (reference sequence). The CDR3: CASSPGLAGGHPSYEQYF. CDR3 in DNA: TGTGCCAGCAGCCCCGGACTAGCGGGGGGTCACCCCTCCTACGAGCAGTACTTC.

The V call is TRBV6-5, the J call TRBJ1-2; unclear D gene. CDR3 size: 12 residues. Trimming removed 6 bases from V and 2 bases from J, with 7 bases in between. Germline loops: CDR1 MNHEY, CDR2 SVGAGI. For the CDR3, the DNA is TGTGCCAGCAGGTTGCGGAACTATGGCTACACCTTC. The encoded protein is CASRLRNYGYTF.

The gene calls are TRBV6-6 and TRBJ1-1, with D perhaps matching TRBD1 (5 bases). Germline-derived CDR1 and CDR2 are MNHNY and SVGAGI (reference sequence). Trimming cost V 6 bases and J 4 bases, with 9 bases left between them. The CDR3 consists of 12 residues. CDR3 residues: CASRPRATEAFF. CDR3 DNA: TGTGCCAGCAGACCCAGGGCCACTGAAGCTTTCTTT.

The chain couples TRBV9 to TRBJ1-1; D unclear. The CDR3 has 14 residues. V shed 2 bases and J shed 0 bases, with 8 bases lying between them. Per the germline V gene, CDR1 is SGDLS and CDR2 is YYNGEE. The CDR3 region is CASSVSNLNTEAFF. In DNA, the CDR3 is TGTGCCAGCAGCGTCAGTAACCTGAACACTGAAGCTTTCTTT.

The rearrangement joins TRBV30 to TRBJ1-6, with a tentative D call TRBD1 (5 bases). The V and J ends lost 1 base and 10 bases respectively, with 17 bases between them. Germline lookup yields CDR1 GTSNPN and CDR2 SVGIG (reference sequence). There are 15 residues in the CDR3. CDR3 DNA: TGTGCCTGGAGTGACATCAGGGTTCTCTTCTCACCCCTCCACTTT. It yields the protein CAWSDIRVLFSPLHF.

The rearrangement uses TRBV5-4 and TRBJ2-3; 13 nucleotides agree with TRBD2. Per the germline V gene, CDR1 is SGHNT and CDR2 is YYREEE (reference sequence). The CDR3 sequence is 19 residues long. Trimming at V came to 0 bases and at J to 1 base, leaving 8 bases not matched to a gene. The CDR3 loop reads CASSLGPPGLAGGTDTQYF. CDR3 coding DNA: TGTGCCAGCAGCTTGGGACCACCAGGACTAGCGGGGGGCACAGATACGCAGTATTTT.

The chain combines TRBV5-1 with TRBJ1-2; D gene ambiguous. The germline V gene encodes CDR1 SGHRS and CDR2 YFSETQ. This CDR3 has 13 residues. V shed 3 bases and J shed 5 bases, with 11 bases lying between them. DNA of the CDR3: TGCGCCAGCAGCTCGGAGTCTGGATATGGCTACACCTTC. As protein: CASSSESGYGYTF.

V is TRBV12-3 or TRBV12-4 and J is TRBJ2-1; D is perhaps TRBD1 (6 bases). V was clipped by 4 bases and J by 16 bases, with 20 bases between them. This CDR3 spans 13 amino acids. In nucleotides, the CDR3 is TGTGCCAGCAGTTCAGAAGGACAGACTCGGTCCTTCTTC. Its translation is CASSSEGQTRSFF.